This T cell receptor (beta chain) was profiled in a study of response to subunit inactivated influenza vaccine. Study-level results: Authors suggested that a seasonal influenza vaccination recruits few new T cells each time.

TCRdb analysed the RT-PCR reads with MiXCR anew, one entry per CDR3 protein. The sample lists around 710,000 distinct CDR3 sequences; 14% were seen once. V lost 4 bases, J lost 3 bases, and 20 bases lay in between. CDR1 KGHDR and CDR2 SFDVKD come from the germline V gene. The CDR3 consists of 18 residues. A note on this clonotype: Its target is unknown.

This chain connects TRBV24-1 to TRBJ2-2; the D gene is possibly TRBD2 (5 bases). The clonotype comes from a man aged 45-65 years who received an inactivated influenza vaccine. Source: PBMCs from blood, taken around 15 days before vaccination. The CDR3 protein is CATSEPRWELGDTGELFF. The CDR3 DNA sequence: TGTGCCACCAGTGAGCCGAGATGGGAGCTTGGAGACACCGGGGAGCTGTTTTTT.